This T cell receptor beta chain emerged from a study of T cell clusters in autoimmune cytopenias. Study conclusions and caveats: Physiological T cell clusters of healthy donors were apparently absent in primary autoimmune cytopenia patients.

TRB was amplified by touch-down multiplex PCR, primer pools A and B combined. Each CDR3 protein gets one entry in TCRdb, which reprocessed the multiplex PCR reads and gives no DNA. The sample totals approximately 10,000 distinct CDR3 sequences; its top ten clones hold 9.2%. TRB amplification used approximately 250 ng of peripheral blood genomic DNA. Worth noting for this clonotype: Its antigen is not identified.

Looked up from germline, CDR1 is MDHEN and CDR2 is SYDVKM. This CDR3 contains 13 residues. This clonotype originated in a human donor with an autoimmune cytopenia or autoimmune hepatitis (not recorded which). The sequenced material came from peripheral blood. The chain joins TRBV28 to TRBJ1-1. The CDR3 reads CASSPIWNTEAFF.